The TCR beta chain under discussion was sequenced for a study of T cell changes during pregnancy in multiple sclerosis. Assay: immunoSEQ multiplex PCR; the TCRdb copy retains only in-frame clones and omits some. The top ten clones hold approximately 13% of a sample with fewer than 40,000 clones, about nine tenths of them seen once. V dropped 3 bases and J dropped 4; count of bases not matched to a gene: 4. The length of the CDR3 is 15 residues. CDR1 and CDR2 (germline): SGDLS, YYNGEE. The sequence came from a female donor with multiple sclerosis, enrolled in a pregnancy study. The material was CD8+ T cells from peripheral blood mononuclear cells, obtained in the first trimester of pregnancy. The chain is built from TRBV9 and TRBJ2-3; 11 nucleotides align to TRBD2. The CDR3 region has the DNA TGTGCCAGCAGCGCCGGGACTAGCGGATCAGATACGCAGTATTTT. The encoded protein is CASSAGTSGSDTQYF.